This T cell receptor (beta chain) was obtained from a study of T cell repertoires in cytomegalovirus infection (dated by TCRdb to between 2018 and 2021). Regarding the research as a whole: Donor HLA type was relevant to the analysis, as public TCR beta signatures indicated carriage of CMV infection together with the matching HLA type.

This clonotype appeared a single time. What antigen it recognizes has not been identified. With a much larger clone just one base away, this may be a read error. Summary of the overall study and its limitations: The ex vivo response was dominated by HLA-C-restricted CMV-specific TCR beta clonotypes, and the single most frequent clonotype in two of eight donors was supplied by these HLA-C-restricted clonotypes. Carriers of CMV infection plus the relevant HLA type were discriminated by the cumulative frequency of public TCR beta family members in the study cohort and in an independent 352-donor cohort.

TCRdb records Illumina HiSeq 1500 as the sequencer. TCRdb reworked the public reads: Q25 trimming with fastp, MiXCR clone assembly, productive beta chains retained. Every distinct CDR3 protein forms one entry, paired with its most common genes and DNA. The sample table contains 200,000 to 300,000 distinct CDR3 sequences; only one count was recorded for roughly an eighth of them. The leading ten clones occupy roughly 8.7% of the sample. The specimen was PBMCs. The origin of this receptor is a human donor in good health (CMV status not recorded). Some clones in this sample may be carry-over from other donors' samples.

The sequenced DNA is TGTGCCAGCAGCCAGACTCACACAGATACGCAGTATTTT. It is translated as CASSQTHTDTQYF. The chain couples TRBV7-2 to TRBJ2-3, with the D segment identity uncertain. From the cysteine through the phenylalanine, the CDR3 covers 13 amino acids. The kept DNA is CDR3 alone, 39 bases in frame from the first base. V was cut back by 5 bases and J by 2 bases, leaving a gap of 8 bases between them. CDR1 and CDR2 are read off the germline V gene as SGHTA and FQGNSA.